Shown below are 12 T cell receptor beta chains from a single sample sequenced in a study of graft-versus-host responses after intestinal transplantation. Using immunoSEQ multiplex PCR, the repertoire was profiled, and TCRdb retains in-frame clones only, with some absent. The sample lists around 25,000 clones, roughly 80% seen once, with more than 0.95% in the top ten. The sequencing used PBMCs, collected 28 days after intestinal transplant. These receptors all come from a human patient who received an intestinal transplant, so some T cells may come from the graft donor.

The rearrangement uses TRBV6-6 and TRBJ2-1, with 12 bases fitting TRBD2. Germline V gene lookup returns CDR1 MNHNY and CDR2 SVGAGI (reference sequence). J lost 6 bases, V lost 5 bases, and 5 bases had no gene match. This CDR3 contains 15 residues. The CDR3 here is CASSLGLAGSNEQFF. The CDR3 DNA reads TGTGCCAGCAGTCTTGGACTAGCGGGGTCCAATGAGCAGTTCTTC.

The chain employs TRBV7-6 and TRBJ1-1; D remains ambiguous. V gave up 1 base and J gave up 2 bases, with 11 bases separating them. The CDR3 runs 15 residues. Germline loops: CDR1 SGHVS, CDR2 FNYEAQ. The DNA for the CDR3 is TGTGCCAGCAGCTTAGTAGAGGGAACAAACACTGAAGCTTTCTTT. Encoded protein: CASSLVEGTNTEAFF.

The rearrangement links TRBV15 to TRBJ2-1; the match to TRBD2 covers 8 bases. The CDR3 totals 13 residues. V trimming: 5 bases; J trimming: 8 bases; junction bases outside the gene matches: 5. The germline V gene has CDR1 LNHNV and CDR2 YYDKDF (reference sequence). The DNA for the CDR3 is TGTGCCACCAGCGGAGTAGCGGGATATGAGCAGTTCTTC. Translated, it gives CATSGVAGYEQFF.

For the CDR3, the DNA is TGTGCCAGCACTACAGGGACAACAGGGGTTTCACCCCTCCACTTT. It translates to CASTTGTTGVSPLHF. The gene calls are TRBV27 and TRBJ1-6; 7 bases fit TRBD1. The germline V gene encodes CDR1 MNHEY and CDR2 SMNVEV (reference sequence). This CDR3 has 15 amino acids. The ends lost 7 bases at V and 9 bases at J; junction bases unmatched: 12.

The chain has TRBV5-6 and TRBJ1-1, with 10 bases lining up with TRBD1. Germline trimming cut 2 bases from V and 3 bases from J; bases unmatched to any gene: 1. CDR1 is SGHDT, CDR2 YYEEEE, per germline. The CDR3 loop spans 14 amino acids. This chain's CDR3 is CASSFGQGDTEAFF. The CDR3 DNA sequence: TGTGCCAGCAGCTTCGGACAGGGGGACACTGAAGCTTTCTTT.

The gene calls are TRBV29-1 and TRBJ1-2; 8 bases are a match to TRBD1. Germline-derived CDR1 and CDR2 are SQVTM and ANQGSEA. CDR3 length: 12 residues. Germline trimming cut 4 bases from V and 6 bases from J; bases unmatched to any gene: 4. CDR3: CSVGQGKDGYTF. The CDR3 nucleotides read TGCAGCGTTGGACAGGGGAAGGATGGCTACACCTTC.

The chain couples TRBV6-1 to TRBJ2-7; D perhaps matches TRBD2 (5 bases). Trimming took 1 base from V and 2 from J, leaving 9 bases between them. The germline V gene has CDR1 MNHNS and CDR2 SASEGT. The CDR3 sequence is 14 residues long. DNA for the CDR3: TGTGCCAGCAGTGAAGAAGAGGGCCCCTACGAGCAGTACTTC. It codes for CASSEEEGPYEQYF.

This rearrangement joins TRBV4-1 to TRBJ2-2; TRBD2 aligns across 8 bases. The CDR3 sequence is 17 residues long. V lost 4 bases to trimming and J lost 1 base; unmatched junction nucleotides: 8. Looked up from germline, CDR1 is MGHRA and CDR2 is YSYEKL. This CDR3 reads CASSRPGLAKNTGELFF. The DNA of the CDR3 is TGCGCCAGCAGCCGCCCAGGACTAGCAAAGAACACCGGGGAGCTGTTTTTT.

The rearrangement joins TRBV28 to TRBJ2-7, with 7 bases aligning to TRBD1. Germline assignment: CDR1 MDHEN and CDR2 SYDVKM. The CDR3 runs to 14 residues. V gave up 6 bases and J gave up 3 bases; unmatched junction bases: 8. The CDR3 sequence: CASRPETGIYEQYF. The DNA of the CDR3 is TGTGCCAGCAGACCTGAGACAGGGATCTACGAGCAGTACTTC.

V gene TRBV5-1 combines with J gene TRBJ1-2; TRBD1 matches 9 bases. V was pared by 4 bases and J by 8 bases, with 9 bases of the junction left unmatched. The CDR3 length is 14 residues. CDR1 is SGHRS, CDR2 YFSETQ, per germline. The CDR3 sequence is CASSPHGQGTGYTF. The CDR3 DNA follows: TGCGCCAGCAGCCCCCACGGACAGGGGACCGGCTACACCTTC. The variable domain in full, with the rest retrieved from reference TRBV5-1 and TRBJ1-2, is KAGVTQTPRYLIKTRGQQVTLSCSPISGHRSVSWYQQTPGQGLQFLFEYFSETQRNKGNFPGRFSGRQFSNSRSEMNVSTLELGDSALYLCASSPHGQGTGYTFGSGTRLTVV.

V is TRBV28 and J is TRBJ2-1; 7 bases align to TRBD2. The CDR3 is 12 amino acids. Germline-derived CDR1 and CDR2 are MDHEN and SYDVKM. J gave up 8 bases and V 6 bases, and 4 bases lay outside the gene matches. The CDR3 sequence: CASRGLSDEQFF. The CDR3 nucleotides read TGTGCCAGCAGGGGACTATCCGATGAGCAGTTCTTC.

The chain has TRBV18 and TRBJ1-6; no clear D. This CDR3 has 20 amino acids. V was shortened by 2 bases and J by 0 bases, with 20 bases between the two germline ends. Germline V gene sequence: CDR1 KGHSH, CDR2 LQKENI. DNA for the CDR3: TGTGCCAGCTCACCAAAGGGAGACGGGTTTAGGAGCTCCTATAATTCACCCCTCCACTTT. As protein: CASSPKGDGFRSSYNSPLHF.